This T cell receptor beta chain was captured by sequencing in a study of blood T cells in healthy people across ages. This CDR3 is built from 15 residues. Germline values: CDR1 SGHTA, CDR2 FQGTGA. The use of a sample-barcoded 5' primer and a J-beta primer mix characterized a second PCR of roughly 6 to 11 cycles. TCRdb used MiXCR to reprocess the 5' RACE reads, holding one entry per CDR3 protein. The sample shows almost 800,000 distinct CDR3 sequences, nearly 60% of them seen only once. Each donor was a healthy Caucasian individual from Russia, aged roughly 6 to 90. In regard to this clonotype: Its cognate antigen is unknown.

Study conclusions and caveats: Age advanced and TCR beta diversity per million T cells fell, roughly linearly. There were more naive CD4+ cells and higher diversity in long-lived donors than in aged donors.

The material sequenced was blood. The sequence came from a man aged 30 to 39 in good health. The chain uses TRBV7-3 and TRBJ2-4, with 12 bases aligning to TRBD2. Gene TRBJ2-5 matches the end of the DNA better, so the J call may be wrong. CDR3 loop: CASSLLGLAGETQYF. The CDR3 coding sequence is TGTGCCAGCAGCTTATTGGGACTAGCGGGAGAGACCCAGTACTTC.